This entry is about one T cell receptor beta chain. The antigen is undetermined. These data originate in a study of regulatory T cells in long-lasting Graves disease. Whole-study context: Graves' patients, newly diagnosed, had taken antithyroid drugs under 3 months. Study-wide points: Persistent disease was characterized by preferential usage of TRBV28, TRBJ1-2 and TRBJ2-5.

The authors built TCR beta libraries using iRepertoire HTBI primers and Arm-PCR of CDR3 regions. In TCRdb, the multiplex PCR reads were re-called with MiXCR into one record per CDR3 protein. The sample carries a few hundred thousand distinct CDR3 sequences, approximately 15% recorded once. Time point meaning: newly diagnosed GD, antithyroid drugs for less than 3 months. PBMCs were the source of the RNA used for TCR sequencing. The CDR3 length is 18 residues. The J segment lost 8 bases and the V segment lost 2 bases, leaving 15 bases of the junction unmatched. Germline assignment: CDR1 MGHRA and CDR2 YSYEKL. The data were also submitted as part of a second study, on T cells in Graves' hyperthyroidism and ophthalmopathy.

Source: peripheral blood mononuclear cells (PBMCs), taken at new diagnosis, from a patient treated with antithyroid drugs. This sequence joins TRBV4-1 and TRBJ2-1; 10 bases agree with TRBD2. This clonotype originated in a woman aged 50 to 60 with Graves disease. Here the CDR3 DNA reads TGCGCCAGCAGCCAAAAACCGCTAGCGGGAGAGATAGGGGATGAGCAGTTCTTC. This encodes CASSQKPLAGEIGDEQFF.